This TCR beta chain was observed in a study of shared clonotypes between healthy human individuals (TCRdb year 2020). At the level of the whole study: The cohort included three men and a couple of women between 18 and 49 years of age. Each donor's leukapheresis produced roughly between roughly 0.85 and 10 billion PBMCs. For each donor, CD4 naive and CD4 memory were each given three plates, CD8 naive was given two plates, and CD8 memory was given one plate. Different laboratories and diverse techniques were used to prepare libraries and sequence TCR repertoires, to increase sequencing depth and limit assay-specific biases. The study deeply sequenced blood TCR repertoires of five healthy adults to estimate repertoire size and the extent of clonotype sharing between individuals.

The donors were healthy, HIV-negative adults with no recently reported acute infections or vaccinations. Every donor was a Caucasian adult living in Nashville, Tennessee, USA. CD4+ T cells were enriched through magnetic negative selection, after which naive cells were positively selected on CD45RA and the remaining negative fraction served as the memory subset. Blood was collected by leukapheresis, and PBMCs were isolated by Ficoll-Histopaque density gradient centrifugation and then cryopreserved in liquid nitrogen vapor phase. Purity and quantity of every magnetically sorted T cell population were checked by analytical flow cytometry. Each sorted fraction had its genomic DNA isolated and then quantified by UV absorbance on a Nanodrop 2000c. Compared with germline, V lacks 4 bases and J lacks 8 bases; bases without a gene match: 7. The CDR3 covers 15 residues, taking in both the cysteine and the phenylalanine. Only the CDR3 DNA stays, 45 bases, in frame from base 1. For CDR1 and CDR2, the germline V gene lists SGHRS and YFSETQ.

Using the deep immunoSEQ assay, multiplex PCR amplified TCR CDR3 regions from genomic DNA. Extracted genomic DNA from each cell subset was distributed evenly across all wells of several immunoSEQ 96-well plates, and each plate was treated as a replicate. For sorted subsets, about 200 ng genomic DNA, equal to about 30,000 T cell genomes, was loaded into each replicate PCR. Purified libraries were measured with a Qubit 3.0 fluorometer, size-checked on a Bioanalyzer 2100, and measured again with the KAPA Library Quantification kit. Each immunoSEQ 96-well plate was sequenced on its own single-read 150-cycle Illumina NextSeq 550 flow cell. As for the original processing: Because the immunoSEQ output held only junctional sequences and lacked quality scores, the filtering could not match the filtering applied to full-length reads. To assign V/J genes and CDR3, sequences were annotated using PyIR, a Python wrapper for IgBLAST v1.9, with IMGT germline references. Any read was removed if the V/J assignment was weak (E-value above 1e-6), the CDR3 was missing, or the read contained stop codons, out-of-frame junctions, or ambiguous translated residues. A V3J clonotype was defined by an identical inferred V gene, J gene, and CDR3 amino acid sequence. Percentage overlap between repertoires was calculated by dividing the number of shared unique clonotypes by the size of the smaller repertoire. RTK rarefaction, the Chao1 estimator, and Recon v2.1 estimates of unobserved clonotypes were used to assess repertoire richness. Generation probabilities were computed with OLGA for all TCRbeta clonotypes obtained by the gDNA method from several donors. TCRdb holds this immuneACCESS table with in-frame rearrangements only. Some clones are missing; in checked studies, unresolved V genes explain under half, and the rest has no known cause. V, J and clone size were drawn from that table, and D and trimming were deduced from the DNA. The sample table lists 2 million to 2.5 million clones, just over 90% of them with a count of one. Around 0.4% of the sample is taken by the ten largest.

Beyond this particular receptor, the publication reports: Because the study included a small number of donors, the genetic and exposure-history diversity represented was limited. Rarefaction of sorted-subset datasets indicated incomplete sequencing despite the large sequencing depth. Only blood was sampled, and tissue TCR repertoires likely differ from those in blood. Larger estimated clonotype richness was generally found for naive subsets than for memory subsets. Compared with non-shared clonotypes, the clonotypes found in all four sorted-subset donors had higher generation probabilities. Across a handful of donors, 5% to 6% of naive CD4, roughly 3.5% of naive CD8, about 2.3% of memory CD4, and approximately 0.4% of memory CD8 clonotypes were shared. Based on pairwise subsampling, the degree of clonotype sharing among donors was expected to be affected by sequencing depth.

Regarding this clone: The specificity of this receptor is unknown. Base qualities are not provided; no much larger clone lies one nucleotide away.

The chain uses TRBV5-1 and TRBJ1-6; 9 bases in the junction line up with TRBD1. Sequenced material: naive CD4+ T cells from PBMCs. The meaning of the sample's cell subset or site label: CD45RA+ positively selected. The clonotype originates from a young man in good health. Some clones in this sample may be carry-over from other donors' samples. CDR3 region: CASSAGTGSYSPLHF. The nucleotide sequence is TGCGCCAGCAGCGCGGGGACAGGGTCTTATTCACCCCTCCACTTT.